This T cell receptor beta chain was sequenced in a study of human T cells and chemical hapten exposure. General study results and limits: Expanded TCRs made up significantly more big CDR3 similarity clusters than controls did.

TCRdb re-analysed the RACE reads in MiXCR, keeping a single row per CDR3 protein. The data show about 96,000 distinct CDR3 sequences, 7% to 10% seen once. Time point described: patch test 2, 6 weeks after DPC sensitization. Treatment indicated: therapeutic diphenylcyclopropenone sensitization with weekly scalp DPC. Every donor had alopecia and was 18 to 70 years old; all were suitable for DPC. Regarding this clonotype: The antigen is unknown.

The CDR3 is made up of 11 amino acids. Trimming shortened V by 3 bases and J by 7 bases, and 7 bases separated the two germline ends. Germline CDR1 and CDR2: LGHDT and YNNKEL (reference sequence). The chain carries TRBV3-1 and TRBJ2-7; the D gene is possibly TRBD2 (5 bases). The sequencing used whole blood, collected in connection with sensitization to the hapten diphenylcyclopropenone (DPC). The sequence was obtained from a woman between 40 and 50 years old with alopecia areata. Some clones in this sample may be carry-over from other donors' samples. CDR3 bases: TGTGCCAGCAGCCACTCGGGGGAGCAGTACTTC. Translating it yields CASSHSGEQYF.